The 27 T cell receptor beta chains below were found in one sample sequenced in a study of T cell responses to AZD1222 COVID-19 vaccine. TCRdb's copy holds only in-frame clones and misses some; the assay was immunoSEQ multiplex PCR. Of some 160,000 clones listed, 91% are singletons. The sample here was peripheral blood, taken on day 0 of AZD1222 vaccination. The receptors shown here come from an adult in good health.

CDR3 nucleotides: TGTGCCAGCAGTGCCCTTGTAAGCCGTGGGAGCTCCTATAATTCACCCCTCCACTTT. Translation gives CASSALVSRGSSYNSPLHF. The V gene is TRBV28, the J gene TRBJ1-6, with D unresolved. Germline assignment: CDR1 MDHEN and CDR2 SYDVKM. This CDR3 is built from 19 residues. Trimming shortened V by 5 bases and J by 0 bases, and 20 bases separated the two germline ends. Full variable domain (outside the CDR3, taken from reference TRBV28 and TRBJ1-6): DVKVTQSSRYLVKRTGEKVFLECVQDMDHENMFWYRQDPGLGLRLIYFSYDVKMKEKGDIPEGYSVSREKKERFSLILESASTNQTSMYLCASSALVSRGSSYNSPLHFGNGTRLTVT.

The V and J genes are TRBV29-1 and TRBJ1-4, with TRBD1 identical over 7 bases. CDR3 size: 14 residues. J gave up 8 bases and V 6 bases, and 12 bases lay outside the gene matches. Germline CDR1 is SQVTM and CDR2 is ANQGSEA. CDR3 bases: TGCAGCGTCCTTTACAGGGGATCTGTAGAAAAACTGTTTTTT. This gives the protein CSVLYRGSVEKLFF.

The chain links TRBV4-2 to TRBJ2-7, with 14 bases matching TRBD2. The CDR3 runs 18 residues. Germline-derived CDR1 and CDR2 are LGHNA and YNFKEQ. The J segment lost 0 bases and the V segment lost 3 bases, leaving 7 bases of the junction unmatched. DNA of the CDR3: TGTGCCAGCAGCCACTTGACTAGCGGGAGGGCCCTCTCCTACGAGCAGTACTTC. The encoded protein is CASSHLTSGRALSYEQYF.

The chain couples TRBV6-2 or TRBV6-3 to TRBJ2-7; 7 nucleotides match TRBD1. Germline-derived CDR1 and CDR2 are MNHEY and SVGEGT. The junction had 7 bases not matched to a gene; V was cut back by 4 bases and J by 7 bases. This CDR3 region has 13 residues. The CDR3 here is CASSSDRVGEQYF. The CDR3 DNA follows: TGTGCCAGCAGTTCCGACAGGGTAGGAGAGCAGTACTTC.

This clone was seen a single time. The genes are TRBV3-1 (or the pseudogene TRBV3-2) and TRBJ1-2; possible D gene TRBD1, 5 bases. The germline V and J ends were trimmed by 2 bases and 8 bases, with 21 bases remaining between them. The CDR3 runs 16 residues. Per germline, CDR1 LGHDT and CDR2 YNNKEL (reference sequence). DNA of the CDR3: TGTGCCAGCAGCCAAAAGCAGGGAGGCGCCGTGGACGGCTACACCTTC. It specifies CASSQKQGGAVDGYTF.

The chain employs TRBV27 and TRBJ1-2; D may be TRBD1 (5 bases). V lost 3 bases and J 5 bases, leaving 10 bases between the germline ends. This CDR3 is 13 amino acids long. Germline-derived CDR1 and CDR2 are MNHEY and SMNVEV (reference sequence). Here the CDR3 DNA reads TGTGCCAGCAGTTTCCGGGGGAGGTATGGCTACACCTTC. Its translation: CASSFRGRYGYTF.

The rearrangement uses TRBV7-2 and TRBJ2-5, with 8 positions matching TRBD2. Germline CDR1 SGHTA, CDR2 FQGNSA. V dropped 4 bases and J dropped 4; count of bases not matched to a gene: 5. The CDR3 runs to 14 residues. The CDR3 here is CASSYVGGGETQYF. CDR3 sequence (DNA): TGTGCCAGCAGCTACGTCGGGGGGGGAGAGACCCAGTACTTC.

Regarding this clone: Different DNA sequences within this sample yield the same CDR3. V is TRBV7-9 and J is TRBJ1-5; 7 bases are a match to TRBD1. V was pared by 6 bases and J by 2 bases, with 4 bases of the junction left unmatched. CDR3 length: 14 amino acids. Germline values: CDR1 SEHNR, CDR2 FQNEAQ (reference sequence). The CDR3 region is CASSLDRGNQPQHF. The CDR3 nucleotides are TGTGCCAGCAGTCTCGACAGGGGCAATCAGCCCCAGCATTTT.

This clone was recorded only once. The rearrangement uses TRBV30 and TRBJ1-2; D is ambiguous. CDR1 and CDR2 from the germline V gene are GTSNPN and SVGIG (reference sequence). V was shortened by 2 bases and J by 8 bases, with 9 bases between the two germline ends. CDR3 length equals 11 residues. In DNA, the CDR3 is TGTGCCTGGAGTCCCCAGTACGGCTACACCTTC. It codes for CAWSPQYGYTF.

This sequence joins TRBV28 and TRBJ2-7; TRBD1 is a possible D gene (5 bases). V shed 6 bases and J shed 0 bases, with 12 bases lying between them. Germline values: CDR1 MDHEN, CDR2 SYDVKM. CDR3 length: 14 amino acids. The CDR3 sequence is CASSPTDLSYEQYF. Here the CDR3 DNA reads TGTGCCAGCAGCCCGACAGATCTCTCCTACGAGCAGTACTTC.

The table lists this clone with a few counts. The chain recombines TRBV3-1 (or the pseudogene TRBV3-2) with TRBJ2-7; TRBD2 aligns across 9 bases. The CDR3 spans 12 residues. Germline V lookup: CDR1 LGHDT, CDR2 YNNKEL (reference sequence). The V and J ends lost 1 base and 9 bases, in that order; junction bases with no gene match: 1. This CDR3 is CASSQVSGRQYF. CDR3 nucleotide sequence: TGTGCCAGCAGCCAAGTTAGCGGGAGGCAGTACTTC.

CDR3 protein: CASSDEVGSTDTQYF. The CDR3 bases are TGTGCCAGCAGTGACGAGGTCGGTAGCACAGATACGCAGTATTTT. This chain joins TRBV6-4 and TRBJ2-3; D remains unclear. The germline V gene encodes CDR1 MRHNA and CDR2 SNTAGT. The V gene lost 2 bases and the J gene lost 0 bases, with 9 bases spanning the gap. This CDR3 has 15 amino acids.

The gene calls are TRBV25-1 and TRBJ2-7; TRBD1 matches 8 bases. This CDR3 spans 14 amino acids. In germline, CDR1 is MGHDK, CDR2 SYGVNS. With V trimmed by 8 bases and J by 2 bases, 8 bases remained unmatched. The CDR3 reads CASAFRTGPYEQYF. The CDR3 bases are TGTGCCAGCGCCTTCAGGACAGGGCCCTACGAGCAGTACTTC.

The chain links TRBV10-1 to TRBJ1-1, with TRBD1 as a possible D gene (5 bases). The CDR3 consists of 14 residues. Germline CDR1 is WNHNN and CDR2 is SYGVQD (reference sequence). Trimming left V 1 base short and J 4 bases short, with 10 bases between. The CDR3: CASSEFGGSTEAFF. CDR3 coding DNA: TGCGCCAGCAGTGAGTTCGGGGGGAGCACTGAAGCTTTCTTT.

V and J are TRBV7-2 and TRBJ1-3, with D unresolved. The V gene's germline CDR1 is SGHTA and CDR2 FQGNSA. CDR3 length: 14 residues. V lost 5 bases, J lost 4 bases, and 12 bases lay in between. The CDR3 protein is CASSIGLQGNTIYF. In nucleotides, the CDR3 is TGTGCCAGCAGCATTGGACTGCAGGGAAACACCATATATTTT.

The rearrangement joins TRBV27 to TRBJ2-4; the D gene is possibly TRBD1 (6 bases). The CDR3 runs 15 residues. CDR1 is MNHEY and CDR2 is SMNVEV in the germline V gene (reference sequence). V lost 7 bases to trimming and J lost 5 bases, with 18 bases between them. CDR3 region: CASTKTGTLENIQYF. CDR3 bases: TGTGCCAGCACTAAAACCGGGACATTGGAAAACATTCAGTACTTC.

The rearrangement links TRBV27 to TRBJ2-3, with 7 bases identical to TRBD1. Germline trimming cut 5 bases from V and 5 bases from J; bases unmatched to any gene: 7. Germline lookup yields CDR1 MNHEY and CDR2 SMNVEV (reference sequence). The CDR3 runs to 14 residues. CDR3 loop: CASSPLGQLDTQYF. The CDR3 region has the DNA TGTGCCAGCAGTCCCCTGGGACAGTTAGATACGCAGTATTTT.

The V call is TRBV19, the J call TRBJ1-3; no definite D call. The CDR3 length is 15 residues. Germline V gene data show CDR1 as LNHDA and CDR2 as SQIVND (reference sequence). V lost 7 bases to trimming and J lost 2 bases, with 15 bases between them. The CDR3 DNA reads as TGTGCCAGTACTCCGTCCCAAAGGGCTGGAAACACCATATATTTT. Protein: CASTPSQRAGNTIYF.

This clone was seen a few times. The chain combines TRBV2 with TRBJ1-5; D remains unclear. The ends were cut back, 1 base at V and 3 bases at J, with 7 bases in the middle. From germline, CDR1 is SNHLY and CDR2 FYNNEI. This CDR3 is built from 14 residues. The CDR3 DNA is TGTGCCAGCAGTGAAGGGCAGGTCAATCAGCCCCAGCATTTT. Protein sequence: CASSEGQVNQPQHF.

This chain joins TRBV5-4 and TRBJ2-1; 10 bases align to TRBD2. Unmatched junction bases numbered 7, after V lost 4 bases and J lost 6 bases. The CDR3 loop spans 15 amino acids. In germline, CDR1 is SGHNT, CDR2 YYREEE (reference sequence). CDR3: CASSQSGRALNEQFF. In nucleotides, the CDR3 is TGTGCCAGCAGCCAGAGCGGGAGGGCACTCAATGAGCAGTTCTTC.

Within the sample, this clone is medium-sized. The rearrangement links TRBV7-8 to TRBJ2-1; 11 positions match TRBD2. V lost 1 base to trimming and J lost 6 bases; unmatched junction nucleotides: 5. The germline V gene encodes CDR1 SGHVS and CDR2 FQNEAQ. CDR3 length equals 16 residues. The CDR3 protein is CASSLDLAGGPNEQFF. As DNA, the CDR3 is TGTGCCAGCAGCTTAGACTTAGCGGGAGGGCCCAATGAGCAGTTCTTC.

V gene TRBV24-1 combines with J gene TRBJ2-1; D tentatively fits TRBD1 or TRBD2 (5 bases each). The CDR3 contains 14 residues. CDR1 and CDR2 (germline): KGHDR, SFDVKD. V was trimmed by 7 bases and J by 6 bases, leaving 15 bases between them. CDR3 nucleotide sequence: TGTGCCACCAGAGGTAGTCTTGGGGGCAATGAGCAGTTCTTC. It is translated as CATRGSLGGNEQFF.

This clone was recorded once. The chain employs TRBV7-3 and TRBJ2-2; 7 nucleotides match TRBD1. Germline V gene data show CDR1 as SGHTA and CDR2 as FQGTGA. Trimming removed 4 bases from V and 2 bases from J; junction bases left unmatched: 7. CDR3 length: 16 amino acids. CDR3 nucleotide sequence: TGTGCCAGCAGCTCGAACCGGGACAGAAACACCGGGGAGCTGTTTTTT. It codes for CASSSNRDRNTGELFF.

The gene calls are TRBV9 and TRBJ1-2; 9 positions agree with TRBD1. V shed 0 bases, J shed 5 bases, and the junction held 2 bases outside the gene matches. The germline V gene encodes CDR1 SGDLS and CDR2 YYNGEE. The CDR3 has 14 amino acids. CDR3 DNA: TGTGCCAGCAGCGTAGCGGACAGGGGATATGGCTACACCTTC. This encodes CASSVADRGYGYTF.

V usage is TRBV6-5 and J usage is TRBJ1-1, with TRBD1 matching 7 bases. V was pared by 5 bases and J by 4 bases, with 7 bases of the junction left unmatched. The CDR3 consists of 14 residues. The germline V gene has CDR1 MNHEY and CDR2 SVGAGI. The CDR3 reads CASSLRAGGTEAFF. The CDR3 DNA reads TGTGCCAGCAGTCTCAGGGCAGGGGGCACTGAAGCTTTCTTT.

The gene calls are TRBV20-1 and TRBJ2-1; unclear D gene. CDR3 size: 11 residues. CDR1 is DFQATT, CDR2 SNEGSKA, per germline (reference sequence). V lost 6 bases, J lost 12 bases, and 15 bases lay in between. Here the CDR3 DNA reads TGCAGTGCCCCTAAGGGCGAGTGGCAGTTCTTC. Amino acid sequence: CSAPKGEWQFF.

This chain joins TRBV21-1 and TRBJ1-3; the table's D call, TRBD1, was not checked against the DNA. TRBV21-1 is assigned pseudogene status. The CDR3 has 16 residues. The CDR3 DNA sequence: TGTGCCAGCAGCCCGACTGACAGTAACTCTGGAAACACCATATATTTT. Protein: CASSPTDSNSGNTIYF.